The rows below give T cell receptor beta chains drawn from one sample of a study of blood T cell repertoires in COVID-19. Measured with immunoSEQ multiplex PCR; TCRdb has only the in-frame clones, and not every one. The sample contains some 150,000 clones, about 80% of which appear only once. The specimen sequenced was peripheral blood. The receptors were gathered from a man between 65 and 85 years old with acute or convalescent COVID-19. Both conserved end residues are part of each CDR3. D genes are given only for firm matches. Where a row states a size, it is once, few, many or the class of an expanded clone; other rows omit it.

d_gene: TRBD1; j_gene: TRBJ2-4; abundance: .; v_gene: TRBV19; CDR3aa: CASSTGANIQYF; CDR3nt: TGTGCCAGCTCGACAGGGGCAAACATTCAGTACTTC
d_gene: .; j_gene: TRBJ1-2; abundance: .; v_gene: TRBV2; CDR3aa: CARNRNTGLGGYTF; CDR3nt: TGTGCCAGAAATCGAAATACAGGGTTGGGTGGCTACACCTTC
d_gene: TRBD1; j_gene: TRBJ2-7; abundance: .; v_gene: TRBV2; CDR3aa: CASSGDREKAYEQYF; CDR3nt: TGTGCCAGCAGTGGGGACAGAGAGAAAGCCTACGAGCAGTACTTC
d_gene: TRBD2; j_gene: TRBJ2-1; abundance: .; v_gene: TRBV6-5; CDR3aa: CASSYSLAGGQQFF; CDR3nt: TGTGCCAGCAGTTACTCGCTAGCGGGGGGCCAGCAGTTCTTC
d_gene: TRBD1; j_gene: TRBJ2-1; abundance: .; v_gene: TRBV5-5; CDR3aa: CASTVQLPTGGGYNEQFF; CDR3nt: TGTGCCAGCACCGTACAACTCCCGACAGGGGGCGGGTACAATGAGCAGTTCTTC
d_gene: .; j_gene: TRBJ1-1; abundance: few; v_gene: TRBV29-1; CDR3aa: CSVRTGLGTEAFF; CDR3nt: TGCAGCGTCAGAACAGGGCTTGGGACTGAAGCTTTCTTT
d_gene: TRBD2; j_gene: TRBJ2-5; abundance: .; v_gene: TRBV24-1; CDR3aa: CATSVAGGETQYF; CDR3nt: TGTGCCACCAGTGTTGCGGGAGGAGAGACCCAGTACTTC
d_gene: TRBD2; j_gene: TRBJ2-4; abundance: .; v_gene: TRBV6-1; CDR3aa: CASSERSGRAPIQYF; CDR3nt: TGTGCCAGCAGTGAAAGGAGCGGGAGGGCCCCCATTCAGTACTTC
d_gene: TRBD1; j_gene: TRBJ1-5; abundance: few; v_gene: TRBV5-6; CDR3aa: CASSTVGTGGAVAQPQHF; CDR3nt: TGTGCCAGCAGCACGGTGGGGACAGGGGGCGCTGTGGCTCAGCCCCAGCATTTT
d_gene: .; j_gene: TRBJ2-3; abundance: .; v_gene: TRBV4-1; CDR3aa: CASSQEALDTQYF; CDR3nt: TGCGCCAGCAGCCAAGAGGCCTTAGATACGCAGTATTTT
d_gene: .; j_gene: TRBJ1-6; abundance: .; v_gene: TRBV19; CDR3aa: CASSIRPDSSYNSPLHF; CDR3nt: TGTGCCAGTAGTATACGGCCGGACAGCTCCTATAATTCACCCCTCCACTTT
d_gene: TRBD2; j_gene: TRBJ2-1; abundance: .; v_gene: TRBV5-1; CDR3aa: CASSYSGSHNEQFF; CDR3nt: TGCGCCAGCAGCTACAGCGGGAGCCACAATGAGCAGTTCTTC
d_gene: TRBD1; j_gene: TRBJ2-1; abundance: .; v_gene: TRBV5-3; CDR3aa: CARSSGAFLDRHNEQFF; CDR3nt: TGTGCCAGAAGCTCTGGCGCGTTTTTGGACAGGCACAATGAGCAGTTCTTC
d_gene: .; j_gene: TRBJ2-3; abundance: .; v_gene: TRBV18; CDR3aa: CASSPTSGEDTQYF; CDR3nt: TGTGCCAGCTCACCGACGTCTGGGGAGGATACGCAGTATTTT
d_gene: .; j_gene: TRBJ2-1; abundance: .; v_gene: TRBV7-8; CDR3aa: CASSLVGLRRTNEQFF; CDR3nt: TGTGCCAGCAGCTTAGTGGGCTTAAGAAGAACGAATGAGCAGTTCTTC
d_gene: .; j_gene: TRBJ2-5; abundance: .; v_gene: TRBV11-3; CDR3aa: CASSLGGSAPFQETQYF; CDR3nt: TGTGCCAGCAGCTTAGGTGGTTCTGCGCCCTTCCAAGAGACCCAGTACTTC
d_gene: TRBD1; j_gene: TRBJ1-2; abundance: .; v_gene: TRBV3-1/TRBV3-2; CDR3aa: CASSQETGVYGYTF; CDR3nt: TGTGCCAGCAGCCAAGAAACAGGGGTCTATGGCTACACCTTC
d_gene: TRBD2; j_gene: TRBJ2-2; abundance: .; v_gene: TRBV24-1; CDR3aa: CATSDLPGGNTGELFF; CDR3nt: TGTGCCACCAGTGATTTGCCGGGGGGGAACACCGGGGAGCTGTTTTTT
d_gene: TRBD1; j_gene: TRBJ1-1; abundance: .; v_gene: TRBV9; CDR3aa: CASSPRDSYTEAFF; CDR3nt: TGTGCCAGCAGCCCCCGGGACAGCTACACTGAAGCTTTCTTT
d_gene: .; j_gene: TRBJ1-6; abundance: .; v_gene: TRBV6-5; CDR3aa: CASKADGSVYSPLHF; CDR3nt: TGTGCCAGCAAAGCTGACGGGTCTGTCTATTCACCCCTCCACTTT
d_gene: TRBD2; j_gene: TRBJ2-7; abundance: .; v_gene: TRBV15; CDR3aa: CATSLERGSYEQYF; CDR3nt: TGTGCCACCAGCCTGGAGCGGGGAAGCTACGAGCAGTACTTC
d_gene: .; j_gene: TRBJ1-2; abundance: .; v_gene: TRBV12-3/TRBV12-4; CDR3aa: CASSLAGNGYTF; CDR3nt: TGTGCCAGCAGTTTGGCGGGGAACGGCTACACCTTC
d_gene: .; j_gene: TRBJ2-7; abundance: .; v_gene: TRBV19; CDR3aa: CATRPRGQSSYEQYF; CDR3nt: TGTGCCACCCGACCCAGGGGCCAGAGCTCCTACGAGCAGTACTTC
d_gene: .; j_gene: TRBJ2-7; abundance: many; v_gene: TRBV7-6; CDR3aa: CASSLEGGREQYF; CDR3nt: TGTGCCAGCAGCCTCGAAGGCGGAAGGGAGCAGTACTTC
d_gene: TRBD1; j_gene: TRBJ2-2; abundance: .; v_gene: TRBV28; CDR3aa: CASLGGRNTGELFF; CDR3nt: TGTGCCAGCCTAGGGGGCAGAAACACCGGGGAGCTGTTTTTT